Listed here is a single TCR beta chain. This entry belongs to a study of blood T cell repertoires in COVID-19. Study-wide background: Samples taken during acute and convalescent COVID-19 were collected in the United States, Italy and Spain. Nucleic acid was either cDNA or gDNA, and it came from T cells, B-cell-depleted T cells, or PBMCs.

Original processing notes: Reference gene primer amplification gave nucleated cell count estimates. Libraries were prepared by immunoSEQ multiplex PCR; TCRdb keeps only in-frame clonotypes and omits some of them. That table furnishes V, J and clone size, whereas the DNA furnished D and trimming. The sample lists about 97,000 clones, about 86% seen once, with 15% in the top ten. Germline V gene data show CDR1 as LNHNV and CDR2 as YYDKDF (reference sequence). The CDR3 is 14 amino acids. The V and J ends lost 6 bases and 7 bases, in that order; junction bases with no gene match: 9. Material for sequencing was peripheral blood. The TCR was taken from a human donor in a cohort sampled during active COVID-19. J is TRBJ1-3 and V is TRBV15; 7 bases are shared with TRBD1. Written as DNA, the CDR3 is TGTGCCACCAGAGAAACGATGACAGGGAACACCATATATTTT. Protein: CATRETMTGNTIYF.